Following are 17 T cell receptor beta chains from one sample sequenced in a study of patients and donors after allogeneic stem cell transplantation. TCRdb reprocessed the RT-PCR reads with MiXCR, giving one entry per CDR3 protein. The sample contains some 200,000 distinct CDR3 sequences, around two fifths of which appear only once. The sample was blood, either unsorted or a sorted T cell fraction (not recorded which). The receptor source for this set is a human donor who was either an allogeneic HSCT recipient or a stem cell or donor lymphocyte infusion donor (not recorded which). It is not recorded whose cells these are; they may come from a transplant donor.

This chain joins TRBV7-9 and TRBJ2-3; D is unclear. Germline lookup yields CDR1 SEHNR and CDR2 FQNEAQ (reference sequence). There are 15 residues in the CDR3. Trimming removed 3 bases from V and 2 bases from J, with 12 bases in between. CDR3 DNA: TGTGCCAGCAGCTTTAGTATCTCGGACACAGATACGCAGTATTTT. Protein: CASSFSISDTDTQYF.

This clonotype showed up just once. Compared with germline, one end of the junction differs, possibly owing to a read error. The chain carries TRBV5-6 and TRBJ2-2; perhaps TRBD1 as D (6 bases). Per germline, CDR1 SGHDT and CDR2 YYEEEE. The CDR3 has 15 amino acids. This chain's CDR3 is CASSSGTTNTGEPFF. The CDR3 region has the DNA TGTGCCAGCAGCTCCGGGACAACGAACACCGGGGAGCCGTTTTTT.

The chain joins TRBV5-6 to TRBJ1-2, with 9 bases fitting TRBD1. Trimming cost V 0 bases and J 5 bases; bases outside gene matches: 5. The germline V gene encodes CDR1 SGHDT and CDR2 YYEEEE. The CDR3 is made up of 15 amino acids. The CDR3 DNA reads as TGTGCCAGCAGCTTGGTTGCAGGGACAGGGTATGGCTACACCTTC. Encoded protein: CASSLVAGTGYGYTF.

The V gene is TRBV11-2, the J gene TRBJ2-1; 7 bases line up with TRBD2. This CDR3 has 17 amino acids. CDR1 is SGHAT, CDR2 FQNNGV, per germline. V lost 5 bases and J lost 0; bases outside the gene matches: 10. The CDR3 coding sequence is TGTGCCAGCAGCCCGCCCGGAGCGGGGTACTCCTACAATGAGCAGTTCTTC. Protein product: CASSPPGAGYSYNEQFF.

This sequence joins TRBV7-3 and TRBJ2-5; TRBD2 matches at 13 bases. Germline loops: CDR1 SGHTA, CDR2 FQGTGA. This CDR3 comprises 15 residues. After removal of 3 bases from V and 5 bases from J, the junction contained 3 bases not matched to a gene. The CDR3 region is CASSFGLAGVETQYF. In DNA, the CDR3 is TGTGCCAGCAGCTTCGGACTAGCGGGAGTGGAGACCCAGTACTTC.

V is TRBV11-2 and J is TRBJ2-2, with TRBD2 identical over 8 bases. CDR1 is SGHAT, CDR2 FQNNGV, per germline. The CDR3 covers 14 residues. J gave up 5 bases and V 5 bases, and 4 bases lay outside the gene matches. The CDR3 DNA reads as TGTGCCAGCAGCAGAAAGCGGGAGACCGGGGAGCTGTTTTTT. The encoded protein is CASSRKRETGELFF.

The chain combines TRBV15 with TRBJ2-5, with unresolved D. Per germline, CDR1 LNHNV and CDR2 YYDKDF (reference sequence). Trimming shortened V by 1 base and J by 4 bases, and 7 bases separated the two germline ends. This CDR3 is built from 13 residues. The CDR3 DNA follows: TGTGCCACCAGCAGAGTTGCCTCAGAGACCCAGTACTTC. Residues: CATSRVASETQYF.

This clonotype appeared a single time. J is TRBJ1-1 and V is TRBV27; TRBD1 matches 8 bases. CDR1 and CDR2 from the germline V gene are MNHEY and SMNVEV (reference sequence). Trimming cost V 0 bases and J 0 bases; bases outside gene matches: 0. The CDR3 sequence is 15 residues long. The chain's CDR3 is CASSLSGQVNTEAFF. The DNA for the CDR3 is TGTGCCAGCAGTTTATCGGGACAGGTGAACACTGAAGCTTTCTTT.

The gene calls are TRBV6-5 and TRBJ2-1; D is unresolved. Germline V gives CDR1 MNHEY, CDR2 SVGAGI. V lost 5 bases, J lost 2 bases, and 10 bases lay in between. CDR3 length: 14 amino acids. Written as DNA, the CDR3 is TGTGCCAGCAGTCTTCACATCACCTACAATGAGCAGTTCTTC. Its protein is CASSLHITYNEQFF.

This chain joins TRBV29-1 and TRBJ2-5; unclear D gene. CDR1 SQVTM and CDR2 ANQGSEA come from the germline V gene. The CDR3 is 13 residues long. V gave up 4 bases and J gave up 4 bases, with 13 bases separating them. The CDR3 here is CSVVENPGETQYF. The CDR3, as DNA: TGCAGCGTTGTAGAGAACCCCGGAGAGACCCAGTACTTC.

The chain has TRBV4-1 and TRBJ2-2; D remains ambiguous. Germline V gene data show CDR1 as MGHRA and CDR2 as YSYEKL. Trimming took off 4 bases at V and 1 base at J, with 13 bases between the two ends. The CDR3 consists of 16 residues. Here the CDR3 DNA reads TGCGCCAGCAGCCTAGATTGGGCCTTGAACACCGGGGAGCTGTTTTTT. Its protein product is CASSLDWALNTGELFF.

This clonotype was detected a few times. This chain uses TRBV6-2 or TRBV6-3 with TRBJ2-1; 11 bases align to TRBD2. The CDR3 loop spans 19 amino acids. V was clipped by 1 base and J by 7 bases; unmatched bases: 15. Looked up from germline, CDR1 is MNHEY and CDR2 is SVGEGT. This CDR3 is CASSYFSLASGRSWNEQFF. Here the CDR3 DNA reads TGTGCCAGCAGTTACTTCTCCCTTGCTAGCGGGAGGAGCTGGAATGAGCAGTTCTTC.

The count of this clonotype is one. The chain joins TRBV28 to TRBJ2-7; D gene ambiguous. The CDR3 totals 14 residues. Germline V CDR1 and CDR2: MDHEN, SYDVKM. Trimming removed 5 bases at V and 5 bases at J, with 16 bases between. The CDR3 DNA follows: TGTGCCAGCAGTGGGGTAGGTCTTCTCGACGAGCAGTACTTC. This sequence encodes CASSGVGLLDEQYF.

V gene TRBV7-9 combines with J gene TRBJ1-5; 7 nucleotides match TRBD1. This CDR3 has 16 amino acids. Germline assignment: CDR1 SEHNR and CDR2 FQNEAQ (reference sequence). Trimming cost V 2 bases and J 7 bases; bases outside gene matches: 11. CDR3 sequence: CASSLTAAGGSQPQHF. CDR3 DNA sequence: TGTGCCAGCAGCTTAACGGCGGCAGGGGGGAGCCAGCCCCAGCATTTT.

A few counts support this clonotype. This chain joins TRBV20-1 and TRBJ2-3, with 9 bases that match TRBD2. The CDR3 consists of 14 residues. Per germline, CDR1 DFQATT and CDR2 SNEGSKA (reference sequence). V dropped 3 bases and J dropped 6; count of bases not matched to a gene: 7. CDR3 protein: CSASPLAGTDTQYF. CDR3 nucleotide sequence: TGCAGTGCTAGTCCCCTAGCGGGAACCGATACGCAGTATTTT.

The chain recombines TRBV6-6 with TRBJ2-1; 9 bases align to TRBD1. Unmatched junction bases numbered 7, after V lost 5 bases and J lost 14 bases. The CDR3 is 12 amino acids. The germline V gene encodes CDR1 MNHNY and CDR2 SVGAGI (reference sequence). CDR3 in amino acids: CASSPGTGREFF. As DNA, the CDR3 is TGTGCCAGCAGTCCTGGGACAGGGAGGGAGTTCTTC.

The chain uses TRBV5-1 and TRBJ2-1; 9 bases agree with TRBD2. Germline V gene sequence: CDR1 SGHRS, CDR2 YFSETQ. CDR3 length: 20 residues. Trimming cost V 3 bases and J 1 base; bases outside gene matches: 17. CDR3: CASSSTGTQGSGRSYNEQFF. CDR3 nucleotides: TGCGCCAGCAGCTCCACCGGGACACAAGGAAGCGGGAGGTCCTACAATGAGCAGTTCTTC.